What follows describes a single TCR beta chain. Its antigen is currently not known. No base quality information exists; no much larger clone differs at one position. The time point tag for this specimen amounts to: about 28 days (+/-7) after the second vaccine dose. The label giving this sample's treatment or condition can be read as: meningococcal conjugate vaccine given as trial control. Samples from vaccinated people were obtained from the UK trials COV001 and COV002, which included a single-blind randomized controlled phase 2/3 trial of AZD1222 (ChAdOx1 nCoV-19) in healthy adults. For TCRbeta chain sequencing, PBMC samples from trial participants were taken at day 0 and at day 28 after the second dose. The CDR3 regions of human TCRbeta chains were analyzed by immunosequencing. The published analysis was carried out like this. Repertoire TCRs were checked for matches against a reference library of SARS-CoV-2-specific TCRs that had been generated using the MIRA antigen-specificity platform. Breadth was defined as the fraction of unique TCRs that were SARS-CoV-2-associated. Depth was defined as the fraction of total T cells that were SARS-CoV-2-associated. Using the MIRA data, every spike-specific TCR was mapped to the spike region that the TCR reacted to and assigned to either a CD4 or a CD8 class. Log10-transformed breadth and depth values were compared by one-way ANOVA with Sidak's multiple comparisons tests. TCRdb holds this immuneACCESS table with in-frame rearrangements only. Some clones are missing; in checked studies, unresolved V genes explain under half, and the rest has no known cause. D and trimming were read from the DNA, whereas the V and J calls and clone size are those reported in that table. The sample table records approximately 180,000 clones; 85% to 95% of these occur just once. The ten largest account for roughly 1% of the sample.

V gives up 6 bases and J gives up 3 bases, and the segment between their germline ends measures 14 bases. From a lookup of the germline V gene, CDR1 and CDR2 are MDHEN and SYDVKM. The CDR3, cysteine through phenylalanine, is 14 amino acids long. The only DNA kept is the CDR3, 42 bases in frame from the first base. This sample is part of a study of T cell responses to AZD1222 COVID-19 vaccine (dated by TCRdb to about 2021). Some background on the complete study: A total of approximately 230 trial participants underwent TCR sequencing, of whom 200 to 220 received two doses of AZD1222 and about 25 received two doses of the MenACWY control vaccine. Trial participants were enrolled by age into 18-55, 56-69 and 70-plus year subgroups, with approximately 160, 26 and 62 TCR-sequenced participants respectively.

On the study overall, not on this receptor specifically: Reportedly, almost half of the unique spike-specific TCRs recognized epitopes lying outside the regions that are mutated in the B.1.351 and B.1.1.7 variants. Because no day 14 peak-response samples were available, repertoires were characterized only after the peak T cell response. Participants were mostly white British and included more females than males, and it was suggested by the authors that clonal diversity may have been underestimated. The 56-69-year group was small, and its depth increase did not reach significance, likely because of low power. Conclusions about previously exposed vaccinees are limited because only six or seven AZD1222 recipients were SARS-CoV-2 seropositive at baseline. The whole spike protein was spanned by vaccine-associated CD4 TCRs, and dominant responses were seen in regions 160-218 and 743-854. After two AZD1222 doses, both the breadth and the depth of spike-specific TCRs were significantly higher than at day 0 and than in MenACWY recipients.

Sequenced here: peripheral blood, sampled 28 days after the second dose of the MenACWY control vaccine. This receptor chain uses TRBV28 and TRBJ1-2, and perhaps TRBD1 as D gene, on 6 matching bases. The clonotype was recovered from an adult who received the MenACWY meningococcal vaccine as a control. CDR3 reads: CASRRPDRYYGYTF. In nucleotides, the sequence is TGTGCCAGCAGGCGCCCGGACAGATACTATGGCTACACCTTC.